This T cell receptor beta chain was sequenced during a study of sequential checkpoint blockade in melanoma. Data came from immunoSEQ multiplex PCR; TCRdb stores just in-frame clones and leaves some out. The data hold about 30,000 clones, with approximately 75% observed a single time. Treatment here: randomized to nivolumab then ipilimumab (arm A) or the reverse (arm B). None of the patients previously received DNA-damaging chemotherapy. The CDR3 covers 15 residues. The J segment lost 6 bases and the V segment lost 5 bases, leaving 9 bases of the junction unmatched. Per germline, CDR1 KGHSH and CDR2 LQKENI.

The gene calls are TRBV18 and TRBJ1-1; 10 bases are shared with TRBD1. The TCR comes from a human donor with melanoma. Source: CD8+ T cells sorted from blood (inferred from file names), taken from a patient given nivolumab and ipilimumab in sequence. As DNA, the CDR3 is TGTGCCAGCTCAGCGCCCGGGACAGGGGACGCTGAAGCTTTCTTT. It encodes CASSAPGTGDAEAFF.